This T cell receptor (beta chain) was observed in a study of cytomegalovirus exposure and HLA in healthy donors. Overall study: An earlier analysis identified under 130 million unique TCR beta sequences in some 180 million T cells.

General study points: An analysis done earlier found most TCR beta V segments productive about 90% or about 30% of the time. Later analysis found that TCR beta chains associated with HLA were more clonally expanded than other, equally common chains.

The PCR was carried out with 60 Vbeta primers and 13 Jbeta primers. Profiling relied on immunoSEQ multiplex PCR, and the TCRdb table lists in-frame clones only, not all of them. In the table there are some 110,000 clones, roughly 85% of which are singletons. As for this clone: The antigen is undetermined.

The length of the CDR3 is 12 residues. After removal of 11 bases from V and 4 bases from J, the junction contained 6 bases not matched to a gene. Germline assignment: CDR1 SGHAT and CDR2 FQNNGV. The chain employs TRBV11-2 and TRBJ1-1; 8 bases match TRBD1. Sample: PBMCs. The receptor was isolated from a man aged 25 to 40 in good health and CMV-seropositive. Written as DNA, the CDR3 is TGTGCCGGACAGGGTTATGGCACTGAAGCTTTCTTT. As protein: CAGQGYGTEAFF.